This passage covers 24 T cell receptor beta chains from one sample sequenced in a study of blood T cell repertoires in COVID-19. Using immunoSEQ multiplex PCR, the repertoire was profiled, and TCRdb retains in-frame clones only, with some absent. The sample lists 250,000 or so clones; around 88% were seen once. Sequencing input: peripheral blood. These receptors all come from a woman in her twenties or thirties with COVID-19, enrolled during active disease.

The V and J genes are TRBV5-4 and TRBJ1-2; 11 bases match TRBD1. V shed 4 bases and J 2 bases; nucleotides not matched to a gene: 10. Germline values: CDR1 SGHNT, CDR2 YYREEE (reference sequence). CDR3 length equals 17 residues. The CDR3 nucleotides are TGTGCCAGCAGCCCTTGGACAGGGGGCCCGGGGAACTATGGCTACACCTTC. Translation gives CASSPWTGGPGNYGYTF. The full variable domain, with the rest looked up from reference TRBV5-4 and TRBJ1-2, is ETGVTQSPTHLIKTRGQQVTLRCSSQSGHNTVSWYQQALGQGPQFIFQYYREEENGRGNFPPRFSGLQFPNYSSELNVNALELDDSALYLCASSPWTGGPGNYGYTFGSGTRLTVV.

The chain links TRBV10-2 to TRBJ1-5, with 7 bases that match TRBD1. The CDR3 loop spans 15 amino acids. Germline trimming cut 8 bases from V and 0 bases from J; bases unmatched to any gene: 7. Germline V gives CDR1 WSHSY, CDR2 SAAADI. DNA of the CDR3: TGCGCCAGCGCGGACAGGCCGTATAGCAATCAGCCCCAGCATTTT. Encoded protein: CASADRPYSNQPQHF.

The V call is TRBV7-2, the J call TRBJ2-5; TRBD2 aligns across 7 bases. The V gene's germline CDR1 is SGHTA and CDR2 FQGNSA. CDR3 length: 17 residues. The V gene end was trimmed by 0 bases and the J gene end by 2 bases; junction bases not matched to a gene: 9. In DNA form, the CDR3 reads TGTGCCAGCAGCTTAGCGCTCCAGCGGGGATATCAAGAGACCCAGTACTTC. Translated, it gives CASSLALQRGYQETQYF.

This clone was found once. V usage is TRBV9 and J usage is TRBJ2-3, with a tentative D call TRBD1 (6 bases). The V end was cut by 4 bases, the J end by 0 bases, with 15 bases between. From germline, CDR1 is SGDLS and CDR2 YYNGEE. This CDR3 spans 16 amino acids. The CDR3 loop is CASSLMAGESTDTQYF. In nucleotides, the CDR3 is TGTGCCAGCAGCCTTATGGCAGGGGAGAGCACAGATACGCAGTATTTT.

The V gene is TRBV11-3, the J gene TRBJ2-2; D remains unclear. The V and J ends lost 1 base and 1 base respectively, with 4 bases between them. CDR3 length: 14 amino acids. Per germline, CDR1 SGHNT and CDR2 YENEEA. The CDR3 nucleotides read TGTGCCAGCAGCTTAGTGAGGAACACCGGGGAGCTGTTTTTT. It specifies CASSLVRNTGELFF. The full variable domain, with the rest looked up from reference TRBV11-3 and TRBJ2-2, is EAGVVQSPRYKIIEKKQPVAFWCNPISGHNTLYWYLQNLGQGPELLIRYENEEAVDDSQLPKDRFSAERLKGVDSTLKIQPAELGDSAVYLCASSLVRNTGELFFGEGSRLTVL.

The sample holds one count of this clone. The rearrangement uses TRBV30 and TRBJ1-4; the match to TRBD1 covers 8 bases. This CDR3 has 14 amino acids. Losses at the gene ends were 5 bases for V and 7 bases for J; bases not matched to a gene: 9. Germline V gene lookup returns CDR1 GTSNPN and CDR2 SVGIG (reference sequence). CDR3 DNA sequence: TGTGCCTGGGAAATTGGACAGGGAGGTGAAAAACTGTTTTTT. It yields the protein CAWEIGQGGEKLFF.

V usage is TRBV19 and J usage is TRBJ1-1, with D perhaps TRBD1 (5 bases). There are 18 residues in the CDR3. Germline values: CDR1 LNHDA, CDR2 SQIVND (reference sequence). Trimming took 3 bases from V and 0 from J, leaving 20 bases between them. CDR3 protein: CASSILFLGGHMNTEAFF. For the CDR3, the DNA is TGTGCCAGTAGTATCTTGTTTTTGGGAGGACACATGAACACTGAAGCTTTCTTT. Based on the CDR3 plus reference TRBV19 and TRBJ1-1, the full variable domain is DGGITQSPKYLFRKEGQNVTLSCEQNLNHDAMYWYRQDPGQGLRLIYYSQIVNDFQKGDIAEGYSVSREKKESFPLTVTSAQKNPTAFYLCASSILFLGGHMNTEAFFGQGTRLTVV.

A single count supports this clone. The chain carries TRBV7-2 and TRBJ1-1, with D possibly being TRBD1 (6 bases). V was trimmed by 5 bases and J by 5 bases, leaving 12 bases between them. The CDR3 has 13 amino acids. CDR1 and CDR2 from the germline V gene are SGHTA and FQGNSA. The CDR3 sequence is CASSDRGGTEAFF. Here the CDR3 DNA reads TGTGCCAGCAGCGATAGAGGGGGTACTGAAGCTTTCTTT.

This chain connects TRBV7-6 to TRBJ1-3; the D gene is possibly TRBD1 (6 bases). The germline V gene has CDR1 SGHVS and CDR2 FNYEAQ. The CDR3 totals 17 residues. Trimming removed 5 bases at V and 0 bases at J, with 17 bases between. CDR3 loop: CASSLRTDRNSGNTIYF. CDR3 sequence (DNA): TGTGCCAGCAGCCTAAGGACAGACAGAAACTCTGGAAACACCATATATTTT.

This clone was observed once. The chain carries TRBV12-1 and TRBJ1-4; the D call in the table, TRBD1, was not verified against the DNA. TRBV12-1 is designated a pseudogene. CDR3 length: 17 amino acids. The CDR3 nucleotides read TGTGCCAGCAGCTTCCCCGAGGAAGATCCTGAAGGGGGAAAACTGTTTTTT. Translating it yields CASSFPEEDPEGGKLFF.

This chain uses TRBV18 with TRBJ2-2; 7 bases match TRBD2. The CDR3 is 16 residues long. Germline CDR1 and CDR2: KGHSH and LQKENI. Losses at the gene ends were 2 bases for V and 4 bases for J; bases not matched to a gene: 7. In nucleotides, the CDR3 is TGTGCCAGCTCACCATGGGGAGGGGAGAGCACCGGGGAGCTGTTTTTT. It is translated as CASSPWGGESTGELFF.

The chain links TRBV27 to TRBJ2-6; D is unclear. The germline CDR1 and CDR2 sequences are MNHEY and SMNVEV (reference sequence). V was cut by 1 base and J by 0 bases, with 7 bases left in between. This CDR3 region has 16 residues. The CDR3 sequence is CASSLWPGSGANVLTF. DNA for the CDR3: TGTGCCAGCAGTTTATGGCCGGGCTCTGGGGCCAACGTCCTGACTTTC.

The chain uses TRBV10-2 and TRBJ2-1; D remains ambiguous. The CDR3 contains 14 residues. Per germline, CDR1 WSHSY and CDR2 SAAADI. V shed 4 bases and J shed 5 bases, with 12 bases lying between them. Here the CDR3 reads CASSGTLRNNEQFF. In nucleotides, the CDR3 is TGCGCCAGCAGTGGAACCCTACGAAACAATGAGCAGTTCTTC.

The CDR3 coding sequence is TGTGCGGCGGGGGCAGGGTACTATGGCTACACCTTC. Its protein is CAAGAGYYGYTF. The chain carries TRBV6-5 and TRBJ1-2; tentative D call: TRBD1 (6 bases). This CDR3 is 12 amino acids long. Germline assignment: CDR1 MNHEY and CDR2 SVGAGI.

CDR3 sequence reads: CASSLGQGRGNTEAFF. In nucleotides, the CDR3 is TGTGCCAGCAGCTTGGGACAGGGGAGGGGGAACACTGAAGCTTTCTTT. The chain has TRBV5-8 and TRBJ1-1; 8 bases align to TRBD1. With 0 bases clipped from V and 1 base from J, the junction kept 5 bases outside the gene matches. The germline V gene encodes CDR1 SGHTS and CDR2 YDEGEE. There are 16 residues in the CDR3.

The chain couples TRBV7-9 to TRBJ2-7; D is uncertain. Germline CDR1 reads SEHNR; CDR2 reads FQNEAQ (reference sequence). Trimming removed 1 base at V and 5 bases at J, with 3 bases between. The CDR3 covers 11 residues. CDR3 nucleotides: TGTGCCAGCAGCTTAGGTAACGAGCAGTACGTC. This translates into CASSLGNEQYV.

The chain combines TRBV3-1 (or the pseudogene TRBV3-2) with TRBJ2-5; perhaps TRBD2 as D (5 bases). V lost 6 bases to trimming and J lost 4 bases, with 15 bases between them. This CDR3 region has 14 residues. Per the germline V gene, CDR1 is LGHDT and CDR2 is YNNKEL (reference sequence). CDR3 amino acids: CASSYGRAAETQYF. The CDR3 nucleotides are TGTGCCAGCAGTTACGGGCGGGCGGCAGAGACCCAGTACTTC.

V usage is TRBV6-5 and J usage is TRBJ1-5, with D maybe TRBD1 (5 bases). V was clipped by 8 bases and J by 0 bases, with 14 bases between them. Germline CDR1 reads MNHEY; CDR2 reads SVGAGI. The CDR3 runs to 15 residues. CDR3 nucleotide sequence: TGTGCCAGCGGGCTACGGGGGAATAGCAATCAGCCCCAGCATTTT. Translation: CASGLRGNSNQPQHF.

The chain has TRBV3-1 (or the pseudogene TRBV3-2) and TRBJ1-1; D not resolved. Germline CDR1 is LGHDT and CDR2 is YNNKEL (reference sequence). The CDR3 has 16 amino acids. Between the trimmed V and J ends, which lost 0 bases and 0 bases, there was a span of 11 bases. As DNA, the CDR3 is TGTGCCAGCAGCCAAGATCCTGGGCAGATGAACACTGAAGCTTTCTTT. Its translation is CASSQDPGQMNTEAFF.

This clone is medium-sized within its sample. The gene calls are TRBV5-4 and TRBJ2-1, with TRBD1 matching 8 bases. Trimming removed 4 bases from V and 8 bases from J; junction bases left unmatched: 8. Germline V CDR1 and CDR2: SGHNT, YYREEE (reference sequence). CDR3 length: 14 residues. CDR3 amino acids: CASSRGTGSYEQFF. CDR3 DNA sequence: TGTGCCAGCAGCCGCGGGACAGGATCGTATGAGCAGTTCTTC.

The chain combines TRBV19 with TRBJ1-3; TRBD1 matches at 12 bases. The V and J ends lost 5 bases and 4 bases, in that order; junction bases with no gene match: 12. Germline V lookup: CDR1 LNHDA, CDR2 SQIVND (reference sequence). The CDR3 totals 18 residues. CDR3 sequence: CASSPLRDRGHFGNTIYF. CDR3 nucleotides: TGTGCCAGTAGTCCTCTCCGGGACAGGGGGCATTTCGGAAACACCATATATTTT. The variable domain in full, with the rest retrieved from reference TRBV19 and TRBJ1-3, is DGGITQSPKYLFRKEGQNVTLSCEQNLNHDAMYWYRQDPGQGLRLIYYSQIVNDFQKGDIAEGYSVSREKKESFPLTVTSAQKNPTAFYLCASSPLRDRGHFGNTIYFGEGSWLTVV.

The rearrangement uses TRBV19 and TRBJ2-7; D not resolved. From germline, CDR1 is LNHDA and CDR2 SQIVND (reference sequence). The CDR3 is 13 residues long. V lost 2 bases to trimming and J lost 7 bases, with 12 bases between them. The CDR3 spells CASSIKFHREQYF. CDR3 sequence (DNA): TGTGCCAGTAGTATAAAGTTCCACCGGGAGCAGTACTTC.

The CDR3 DNA sequence: TGTGCCAGTAGTATTGGACAGGTCACCGGGGAGCTGTTTTTT. Protein sequence: CASSIGQVTGELFF. This chain joins TRBV19 and TRBJ2-2; 7 bases align to TRBD1. CDR3 length: 14 residues. J lost 4 bases, V lost 3 bases, and 2 bases had no gene match. Per the germline V gene, CDR1 is LNHDA and CDR2 is SQIVND (reference sequence).

This chain connects TRBV4-2 to TRBJ2-5; 8 nucleotides agree with TRBD2. The CDR3 consists of 23 residues. After removal of 0 bases from V and 4 bases from J, the junction contained 28 bases not matched to a gene. Germline CDR1 reads LGHNA; CDR2 reads YNFKEQ. The CDR3 spells CASSQDGPRQRPIAGGRRETQYF. As DNA, the CDR3 is TGTGCCAGCAGCCAAGATGGCCCCCGCCAACGGCCGATTGCGGGGGGCCGCCGAGAGACCCAGTACTTC.